Below, 15 T cell receptor beta chains from the same sample are listed, as sequenced in a study of blood T cell repertoires in COVID-19. Assay used: immunoSEQ multiplex PCR; TCRdb lists only in-frame clones, some missing. The sample consists of 400,000 to 500,000 clones, over 75% of them appearing once. The specimen was PBMCs or T cells enriched from blood (not recorded which). All receptors derive from a woman aged 18-35 years who had been exposed to COVID-19.

This chain connects TRBV27 to TRBJ1-1; D perhaps matches TRBD1 (5 bases). The CDR3 is 15 amino acids. Germline CDR1 reads MNHEY; CDR2 reads SMNVEV (reference sequence). V was cut by 3 bases and J by 4 bases, with 15 bases left in between. Here the CDR3 DNA reads TGTGCCAGCAGTTTCAAGGGCTTGGGGGGCACTGAAGCTTTCTTT. Its protein product is CASSFKGLGGTEAFF.

The chain carries TRBV19 and TRBJ2-7; D is uncertain. Trimming pared 3 bases from V and 5 bases from J, leaving 11 bases between. The CDR3 length is 13 residues. Per the germline V gene, CDR1 is LNHDA and CDR2 is SQIVND (reference sequence). CDR3 residues: CASSMRSLNEQYF. As DNA, the CDR3 is TGTGCCAGTAGTATGCGTAGTCTGAACGAGCAGTACTTC.

The chain's CDR3 is CASSQDRYEQFF. The CDR3, as DNA: TGTGCCAGCAGCCAAGACAGGTATGAGCAGTTCTTC. The chain has TRBV14 and TRBJ2-1; no firm D call. The V and J ends lost 0 bases and 8 bases respectively, with 5 bases between them. CDR1 and CDR2 from the germline V gene are SGHDN and FVKESK. The CDR3 totals 12 residues.

The chain links TRBV6-1 to TRBJ1-2; TRBD1 matches at 7 bases. The CDR3 extends over 16 amino acids. Germline assignment: CDR1 MNHNS and CDR2 SASEGT. With 4 bases clipped from V and 0 bases from J, the junction kept 8 bases outside the gene matches. CDR3 nucleotide sequence: TGTGCCAGCAGTGGCCCGGGACAGTTGGCTAACTATGGCTACACCTTC. This gives the protein CASSGPGQLANYGYTF.

The chain combines TRBV5-6 with TRBJ2-3; perhaps TRBD1 as D (6 bases). CDR3 length equals 14 residues. Germline V gives CDR1 SGHDT, CDR2 YYEEEE. Trimming shortened V by 0 bases and J by 5 bases, and 10 bases separated the two germline ends. The CDR3 region has the DNA TGTGCCAGCAGCTTGGAGGGGGTCAGAGATACGCAGTATTTT. This translates into CASSLEGVRDTQYF.

The rearrangement links TRBV4-2 to TRBJ2-1, with 7 bases aligning to TRBD2. The CDR3 length is 14 residues. V trimming: 4 bases; J trimming: 4 bases; junction bases outside the gene matches: 4. Germline V gene lookup returns CDR1 LGHNA and CDR2 YNFKEQ. DNA for the CDR3: TGTGCCAGCAGCCCCAGCGGGACGTACAATGAGCAGTTCTTC. Encoded protein: CASSPSGTYNEQFF.

V and J are TRBV28 and TRBJ2-2, with 9 nucleotides matching TRBD1. The CDR3 loop spans 17 amino acids. Germline trimming cut 3 bases from V and 4 bases from J; bases unmatched to any gene: 9. CDR1 and CDR2 (germline): MDHEN, SYDVKM. CDR3 DNA sequence: TGTGCCAGCAGTTTCCCCTGGACAGGGGTTACCACCGGGGAGCTGTTTTTT. As protein: CASSFPWTGVTTGELFF. The full variable domain, completed using reference TRBV28 and TRBJ2-2, is DVKVTQSSRYLVKRTGEKVFLECVQDMDHENMFWYRQDPGLGLRLIYFSYDVKMKEKGDIPEGYSVSREKKERFSLILESASTNQTSMYLCASSFPWTGVTTGELFFGEGSRLTVL.

This clone was picked up a small number of times. Distinct nucleotide sequences in the sample also encode this CDR3. This chain connects TRBV28 to TRBJ2-7; 10 bases fit TRBD2. Unmatched junction bases numbered 4, after V lost 5 bases and J lost 0 bases. Germline V CDR1 and CDR2: MDHEN, SYDVKM. The CDR3 has 15 residues. This CDR3 reads CASSPRTSGSYEQYF. In DNA, the CDR3 is TGTGCCAGCAGTCCCCGGACTAGCGGCTCCTACGAGCAGTACTTC.

The chain employs TRBV11-2 and TRBJ1-3; 7 nucleotides match TRBD1. V lost 1 base, J lost 1 base, and 7 bases stayed unmatched. The CDR3 is 17 residues long. Germline-derived CDR1 and CDR2 are SGHAT and FQNNGV. In DNA, the CDR3 is TGTGCCAGCAGCTTAGGTCCCCAGACAGGGTCTGGAAACACCATATATTTT. Its translation: CASSLGPQTGSGNTIYF.

The rearrangement joins TRBV7-2 to TRBJ1-1; 8 bases line up with TRBD1. The germline gives CDR1 SGHTA, CDR2 FQGNSA. The CDR3 is made up of 16 amino acids. J gave up 7 bases and V 0 bases, and 10 bases lay outside the gene matches. Written as DNA, the CDR3 is TGTGCCAGCAGCTTAGCGGGCCGGACAGGGCTGGATGAAGCTTTCTTT. It specifies CASSLAGRTGLDEAFF. Using reference TRBV7-2 and TRBJ1-1 for the parts outside the CDR3, the full variable domain is GAGVSQSPSNKVTEKGKDVELRCDPISGHTALYWYRQSLGQGLEFLIYFQGNSAPDKSGLPSDRFSAERTGGSVSTLTIQRTQQEDSAVYLCASSLAGRTGLDEAFFGQGTRLTVV.

This chain connects TRBV2 to TRBJ1-5, with no clear D. Deletions cut 3 bases from V and 2 bases from J, with 8 bases between. The germline V gene has CDR1 SNHLY and CDR2 FYNNEI. The CDR3 length is 14 residues. Written as DNA, the CDR3 is TGTGCCAGCAGTGACCGAACAGGCAATCAGCCCCAGCATTTT. This translates into CASSDRTGNQPQHF.

The rearrangement links TRBV4-2 to TRBJ2-3; the D gene is possibly TRBD2 (6 bases). This CDR3 comprises 15 residues. CDR1 and CDR2 from the germline V gene are LGHNA and YNFKEQ. V lost 0 bases, J lost 6 bases, and 13 bases lay in between. CDR3 nucleotide sequence: TGTGCCAGCAGCCAAGATCTTGGGGGGATCGATACGCAGTATTTT. Its protein is CASSQDLGGIDTQYF.

This clone occurred once. The chain joins TRBV29-1 to TRBJ1-1; D is possibly TRBD1 (6 bases). Trimming left V 4 bases short and J 4 bases short, with 16 bases between. CDR3 length: 14 residues. Germline assignment: CDR1 SQVTM and CDR2 ANQGSEA. CDR3 in amino acids: CSVGVQGRITEAFF. The CDR3 nucleotides read TGCAGCGTTGGGGTACAGGGAAGAATCACTGAAGCTTTCTTT.

The chain has TRBV6-6 and TRBJ2-3, with 12 bases lining up with TRBD2. This CDR3 is 19 amino acids long. V dropped 5 bases and J dropped 0; count of bases not matched to a gene: 12. The germline gives CDR1 MNHNY, CDR2 SVGAGI (reference sequence). The CDR3 DNA is TGTGCCAGCAGTCCCCCGGTGCTAGCGGGAGGGCCTAGCACAGATACGCAGTATTTT. Amino acids: CASSPPVLAGGPSTDTQYF.

This chain links TRBV28 with TRBJ2-5, with 10 bases that match TRBD2. Germline V gene sequence: CDR1 MDHEN, CDR2 SYDVKM. Losses at the gene ends were 6 bases for V and 3 bases for J; bases not matched to a gene: 4. The CDR3 is 14 residues long. The CDR3 DNA reads as TGTGCCAGCAGCGCTCTAGCGGGGGAAGAGACCCAGTACTTC. Residues: CASSALAGEETQYF. Full variable domain (outside the CDR3, taken from reference TRBV28 and TRBJ2-5): DVKVTQSSRYLVKRTGEKVFLECVQDMDHENMFWYRQDPGLGLRLIYFSYDVKMKEKGDIPEGYSVSREKKERFSLILESASTNQTSMYLCASSALAGEETQYFGPGTRLLVL.